This T cell receptor (beta chain) was observed in a study of response to subunit inactivated influenza vaccine. This clonotype was observed at least ten times. Its antigen is not known. Study observations and caveats: Few new T cells, the authors suggested, are recruited by each seasonal influenza vaccination.

CDR3 length equals 12 residues. The V end was cut by 6 bases, the J end by 3 bases, with 9 bases between. TCRdb reprocessed the RT-PCR reads with MiXCR, giving one entry per CDR3 protein. The sample lists a few hundred thousand distinct CDR3 sequences; approximately 11% were seen once. This specimen consisted of PBMCs from blood, obtained about 40 days after vaccination. The TCR originated in a man aged 50 to 59 who received an inactivated influenza vaccine. The J gene is TRBJ2-7, the V gene TRBV12-3 or TRBV12-4; no reliable D call. CDR3 sequence (DNA): TGTGCCAGCAGCTCATCGGTCTACGAGCAGTACTTC. Encoded protein: CASSSSVYEQYF.